Shown below are 2 T cell receptor beta chains from a single sample sequenced in a study of lymphopenia after photon versus proton radiotherapy. Only in-frame clones appear in the TCRdb table, and some are missing; sequencing was by immunoSEQ multiplex PCR. The repertoire holds under 65,000 clones, about four fifths seen once, with 2.1% in the top ten. Sequencing used peripheral blood, obtained from a patient treated with proton-based radiotherapy. These receptors were collected from a man in his 60s with pancreatic cancer.

In this sample, this clone turned up a few times. The chain is built from TRBV5-4 and TRBJ2-4; 11 nucleotides agree with TRBD2. V dropped 4 bases and J dropped 2; count of bases not matched to a gene: 5. The CDR3 loop spans 16 amino acids. Germline CDR1 SGHNT, CDR2 YYREEE (reference sequence). The CDR3 sequence is CASSGTSGSTKNIQYF. The CDR3 DNA reads TGTGCCAGCAGCGGAACTAGCGGGAGTACCAAAAACATTCAGTACTTC.

This chain connects TRBV4-2 to TRBJ1-4, with a weak D call TRBD1 (5 bases). Germline CDR1 reads LGHNA; CDR2 reads YNFKEQ. The CDR3 is made up of 15 amino acids. V was cut by 2 bases and J by 5 bases, with 12 bases left in between. The CDR3 loop reads CASSQIGAGNEKLFF. The DNA of the CDR3 is TGTGCCAGCAGCCAAATAGGGGCTGGGAATGAAAAACTGTTTTTT.